This entry lists 13 T cell receptor beta chains sequenced from one sample in a study of blood T cell repertoires in COVID-19. TCRdb keeps only in-frame clones here, not all; method: immunoSEQ multiplex PCR. The table lists about 280,000 clones, less than 95% of them singletons. The material sequenced was PBMCs or T cells enriched from blood (not recorded which). The receptors derive from a man aged 35 to 55 who had been exposed to COVID-19.

This clone was observed once. The chain's CDR3 is CASSWIGVRGARGYTF. The CDR3 DNA is TGTGCCAGCAGCTGGATTGGGGTACGGGGGGCGCGTGGCTACACCTTC. This rearrangement joins TRBV21-1 to TRBJ1-2. TRBV21-1 is a known pseudogene. CDR3 length: 16 amino acids.

The V gene is TRBV7-2, the J gene TRBJ1-3, with D perhaps matching TRBD1 (5 bases). Per germline, CDR1 SGHTA and CDR2 FQGNSA. Between the trimmed V and J ends, which lost 3 bases and 0 bases, there was a span of 21 bases. This CDR3 spans 19 amino acids. The CDR3 bases are TGTGCCAGCAGCTTGCAGCGCCCCTTAGACAGAAGCTCTGGAAACACCATATATTTT. It encodes CASSLQRPLDRSSGNTIYF.

V usage is TRBV27 and J usage is TRBJ1-5; a possible D gene is TRBD1 (5 bases). The CDR3 has 13 residues. Germline CDR1 MNHEY, CDR2 SMNVEV (reference sequence). V shed 6 bases and J shed 5 bases, with 11 bases lying between them. Here the CDR3 DNA reads TGTGCCAGCAGCTACGACAGATATCAGCCCCAGCATTTT. It translates to CASSYDRYQPQHF.

CDR3 residues: CATSDSGGEDNSPLHF. DNA for the CDR3: TGTGCCACCAGTGATTCAGGGGGCGAGGATAATTCACCCCTCCACTTT. The chain recombines TRBV24-1 with TRBJ1-6, with 8 bases aligning to TRBD1. V was clipped by 2 bases and J by 5 bases; unmatched bases: 4. Germline V CDR1 and CDR2: KGHDR, SFDVKD. CDR3 size: 16 residues.

CDR3 sequence: CATSRDRRVNTGELFF. CDR3 DNA: TGTGCCACCAGCAGAGATCGACGGGTGAACACCGGGGAGCTGTTTTTT. The chain employs TRBV15 and TRBJ2-2; D not certain. There are 16 residues in the CDR3. CDR1 is LNHNV, CDR2 YYDKDF, per germline (reference sequence). Trimming shortened V by 0 bases and J by 1 base, and 9 bases separated the two germline ends.

V is TRBV18 and J is TRBJ1-1, with D uncertain. This CDR3 spans 13 amino acids. Trimming removed 0 bases from V and 7 bases from J, with 9 bases in between. Germline lookup yields CDR1 KGHSH and CDR2 LQKENI. In DNA, the CDR3 is TGTGCCAGCTCACCACCTGACGGGAATGAAGCTTTCTTT. This translates into CASSPPDGNEAFF. The entire variable domain, with the rest obtained from reference TRBV18 and TRBJ1-1, is as follows: NAGVMQNPRHLVRRRGQEARLRCSPMKGHSHVYWYRQLPEEGLKFMVYLQKENIIDESGMPKERFSAEFPKEGPSILRIQQVVRGDSAAYFCASSPPDGNEAFFGQGTRLTVV.

This clone was detected only once. The chain couples TRBV3-1 (or the pseudogene TRBV3-2) to TRBJ1-5; the D gene is possibly TRBD1 (5 bases). The CDR3 runs to 14 residues. In germline, CDR1 is LGHDT, CDR2 YNNKEL (reference sequence). With 1 base removed from V and 9 bases from J, the gap between germline ends came to 13 bases. CDR3 sequence reads: CASSQVAGVGPQHF. The CDR3 bases are TGTGCCAGCAGCCAAGTTGCGGGGGTCGGGCCCCAGCATTTT.

The V and J genes are TRBV28 and TRBJ2-4, with D unresolved. Germline lookup yields CDR1 MDHEN and CDR2 SYDVKM. Trimming cost V 3 bases and J 8 bases, with 17 bases left between them. The CDR3 is made up of 15 amino acids. This CDR3 reads CASSFLSRGSDIQYF. In nucleotides, the CDR3 is TGTGCCAGCAGTTTTCTCTCGAGAGGTTCTGACATTCAGTACTTC.

V and J are TRBV10-3 and TRBJ1-1; D is possibly TRBD1 (6 bases). V was clipped by 6 bases and J by 0 bases, with 14 bases between them. Per germline, CDR1 ENHRY and CDR2 SYGVKD. This CDR3 region has 15 residues. CDR3 coding DNA: TGTGCCATCAGCACCGGGACAACAATGAACACTGAAGCTTTCTTT. Amino acid sequence: CAISTGTTMNTEAFF.

The CDR3 DNA reads TGCGCCAGCAGCTTGGCAAGTACGGTCGATGAGCAGTTCTTC. Translation: CASSLASTVDEQFF. The V call is TRBV5-1, the J call TRBJ2-1, with unresolved D. This CDR3 has 14 residues. Trimming shortened V by 0 bases and J by 8 bases, and 12 bases separated the two germline ends. The germline V gene encodes CDR1 SGHRS and CDR2 YFSETQ.

This rearrangement joins TRBV4-2 to TRBJ2-1; TRBD2 agrees at 11 bases. CDR3 length: 13 residues. V dropped 6 bases and J dropped 7; count of bases not matched to a gene: 2. Germline V gene lookup returns CDR1 LGHNA and CDR2 YNFKEQ. CDR3 loop: CASRLAGGNEQFF. In DNA, the CDR3 is TGTGCCAGCAGATTAGCGGGAGGGAATGAGCAGTTCTTC.

The chain links TRBV11-2 to TRBJ1-1; no reliable D call. Germline CDR1 reads SGHAT; CDR2 reads FQNNGV. Deletions cut 4 bases from V and 5 bases from J, with 17 bases between. CDR3 size: 15 residues. The chain's CDR3 is CASSSTGNSMTEAFF. CDR3 in DNA: TGTGCCAGCAGCTCAACCGGGAATTCGATGACTGAAGCTTTCTTT.

This chain links TRBV4-2 with TRBJ2-7, with D hard to call. This CDR3 spans 16 amino acids. V was clipped by 0 bases and J by 2 bases, with 14 bases between them. CDR1 is LGHNA and CDR2 is YNFKEQ in the germline V gene. This CDR3 is CASSQDAKSLPYEQYF. As DNA, the CDR3 is TGTGCCAGCAGCCAAGATGCCAAAAGTCTACCCTACGAGCAGTACTTC.